A selection of T cell receptor beta chains follows, all from one sample in a study of CD8 T cells in Susac syndrome. A single record per CDR3 protein comes from TCRdb applying MiXCR to the immunoSEQ multiplex PCR reads. Here the sample spans about 120,000 distinct CDR3 sequences, about 94% being singletons. The sample comprised CD4+ T cells from PBMCs. The receptors derive from a human donor with multiple sclerosis. Each CDR3 is given with its conserved first and last residue. Fields, in order: J gene, D gene, clone size, V gene, CDR3 protein, CDR3 DNA. The D gene is left open where the match is weak. A clone size is listed for some rows: how often the clone was seen (once, few, many), or a class if it is expanded.

TRBJ2-7 | . | once | TRBV12-3/TRBV12-4 | CASSFILAYEQYF | TGTGCCAGCAGTTTTATCCTAGCCTACGAGCAGTACTTC
TRBJ1-1 | . | once | TRBV5-1 | CASSLTALNTEAFF | TGCGCCAGTTCCTTGACAGCCTTGAACACTGAAGCTTTCTTT
TRBJ2-2 | . | . | TRBV6-5 | CASSYGRGTVPGELFF | TGTGCCAGCAGTTACGGCCGGGGGACGGTTCCCGGGGAGCTGTTTTTT
TRBJ2-1 | TRBD2 | . | TRBV6-5 | CASSSLKGGYYNEQFF | TGTGCCAGCAGTTCCCTCAAGGGAGGGTACTACAATGAGCAGTTCTTC
TRBJ1-1 | . | once | TRBV7-9 | CASSSQMNTEAFF | TGTGCCAGCAGCTCGCAAATGAACACTGAAGCTTTCTTT
TRBJ1-4 | . | . | TRBV3-1 | CASSRQDLRGEKLFF | TGTGCCAGCAGCCGTCAGGACCTACGAGGGGAAAAACTGTTTTTT
TRBJ2-5 | . | . | TRBV2 | CASSEQVVETQYF | TGTGCCAGCAGTGAGCAGGTGGTGGAGACCCAGTACTTC
TRBJ2-6 | TRBD1 | . | TRBV5-1 | CASSLVGRGQGANVLTF | TGCGCCAGCAGCTTGGTGGGCAGGGGGCAAGGGGCCAACGTCCTGACTTTC
TRBJ1-2 | . | . | TRBV29-1 | CSVGSTTKLGSNYGYTF | TGCAGCGTTGGGAGTACCACCAAATTAGGATCTAACTATGGCTACACCTTC
TRBJ2-5 | . | . | TRBV14 | CASSQRGGGGETQYF | TGTGCCAGCAGCCAGAGAGGAGGGGGAGGAGAGACCCAGTACTTC
TRBJ2-3 | . | once | TRBV27 | CASADRRISTDTQYF | TGTGCCAGCGCCGACAGGCGAATATCAACAGATACGCAGTATTTT
TRBJ2-6 | TRBD1 | . | TRBV3-1 | CASRKEQGASGANVLTF | TGTGCCAGCAGAAAAGAACAGGGGGCGTCTGGGGCCAACGTCCTGACTTTC
TRBJ2-7 | . | . | TRBV20-1 | CSARDMGKLAYEQYF | TGCAGTGCTAGAGATATGGGGAAGCTCGCCTACGAGCAGTACTTC
TRBJ2-7 | TRBD2 | . | TRBV6-5 | CASTSGSSYEQYF | TGTGCCAGCACCAGCGGGAGTTCCTACGAGCAGTACTTC
TRBJ2-7 | . | . | TRBV10-3 | CAISESDRSEQYF | TGTGCCATCAGTGAGTCGGATAGATCCGAGCAGTACTTC
TRBJ1-6 | . | once | TRBV25-1 | CASSEWGKLSAPLHF | TGTGCCAGCAGTGAATGGGGGAAGTTAAGTGCACCCCTCCACTTT
TRBJ1-2 | . | once | TRBV4-3 | CASSQVGGSGYTF | TGCGCCAGCAGCCAAGTCGGGGGGAGTGGCTACACCTTC
TRBJ1-2 | . | . | TRBV30 | CAWSVDGNNYGYTF | TGTGCCTGGAGTGTCGACGGTAACAACTATGGCTACACCTTC
TRBJ2-3 | . | . | TRBV7-2 | CASSFGAVPDTQYF | TGTGCCAGCAGCTTCGGGGCGGTCCCCGATACGCAGTATTTT
TRBJ1-1 | . | once | TRBV29-1 | CSVSVLFTEAFF | TGCAGCGTTTCAGTTCTATTCACTGAAGCTTTCTTT
TRBJ2-3 | . | once | TRBV2 | CASSEAGQTSTDTQYF | TGTGCCAGCAGTGAAGCCGGACAGACTAGCACAGATACGCAGTATTTT
TRBJ2-3 | TRBD1 | . | TRBV30 | CALDRVTDTQYF | TGTGCCTTGGACAGGGTCACAGATACGCAGTATTTT